The 10 T cell receptor beta chains below come from one sample, sequenced in a study of B cell selection in AIRE deficiency. Sorting defined conventional CD4 T cells as CD4+CD127+. Assay used: immunoSEQ multiplex PCR; TCRdb lists only in-frame clones, some missing. The sample lists roughly 25,000 clones; approximately 96% were seen once. The sequenced sample consisted of conventional CD4+ T cells sorted from PBMCs. These receptors all stem from a human donor with AIRE deficiency.

This chain joins TRBV4-1 and TRBJ2-3, with 12 bases identical to TRBD2. The CDR3 loop spans 16 amino acids. Germline V gene data show CDR1 as MGHRA and CDR2 as YSYEKL. V lost 4 bases, J lost 5 bases, and 7 bases stayed unmatched. The CDR3 loop is CASSPGLLAGGDTQYF. The CDR3 DNA sequence: TGCGCCAGCAGCCCCGGGTTACTAGCGGGAGGAGATACGCAGTATTTT.

This chain links TRBV29-1 with TRBJ2-1; D is uncertain. The CDR3 sequence is 10 residues long. Trimming removed 5 bases at V and 5 bases at J, with 4 bases between. Germline CDR1 and CDR2: SQVTM and ANQGSEA. The CDR3 spells CSVWDNEQFF. The DNA of the CDR3 is TGCAGCGTTTGGGACAATGAGCAGTTCTTC.

The chain is built from TRBV7-6 and TRBJ2-7; TRBD2 matches at 9 bases. Trimming removed 0 bases from V and 4 bases from J; junction bases left unmatched: 7. The CDR3 consists of 16 residues. Per germline, CDR1 SGHVS and CDR2 FNYEAQ. CDR3 nucleotides: TGTGCCAGCAGCTTAGCGAGTCGAACTAGCGGGTACGAGCAGTACTTC. Residues: CASSLASRTSGYEQYF.

This sequence joins TRBV27 and TRBJ1-2; 7 bases align to TRBD1. In germline, CDR1 is MNHEY, CDR2 SMNVEV (reference sequence). With 5 bases clipped from V and 4 bases from J, the junction kept 13 bases outside the gene matches. The CDR3 loop spans 16 amino acids. The CDR3 sequence is CASSPTWDSYGYGYTF. CDR3 DNA: TGTGCCAGCAGTCCGACATGGGACAGCTATGGCTATGGCTACACCTTC.

The CDR3, as DNA: TGTGCCAGCAGCCCAACCGTCCTGAATTATGGCTACACCTTC. It is translated as CASSPTVLNYGYTF. This sequence joins TRBV6-5 and TRBJ1-2; D remains unclear. The CDR3 sequence is 14 residues long. V lost 6 bases and J 5 bases, leaving 16 bases between the germline ends. Germline loops: CDR1 MNHEY, CDR2 SVGAGI.

The chain employs TRBV30 and TRBJ1-6; 8 nucleotides agree with TRBD1. The CDR3 contains 13 residues. CDR1 is GTSNPN, CDR2 SVGIG, per germline (reference sequence). Trimming removed 6 bases from V and 7 bases from J; junction bases left unmatched: 5. The CDR3, as DNA: TGTGCCTGTGGGGGGACAGGCAATTCACCCCTCCACTTT. Its protein is CACGGTGNSPLHF. The whole variable domain, filled in from reference TRBV30 and TRBJ1-6, reads SQTIHQWPATLVQPVGSPLSLECTVEGTSNPNLYWYRQAAGRGLQLLFYSVGIGQISSEVPQNLSASRPQDRQFILSSKKLLLSDSGFYLCACGGTGNSPLHFGNGTRLTVT.

The chain combines TRBV6-6 with TRBJ2-2; the match to TRBD2 covers 10 bases. V trimming: 7 bases; J trimming: 4 bases; junction bases outside the gene matches: 9. Germline assignment: CDR1 MNHNY and CDR2 SVGAGI (reference sequence). The CDR3 runs 16 residues. The CDR3 nucleotides are TGTGCCAGCACCCAAGCGGGAGGGCTGATCACCGGGGAGCTGTTTTTT. This sequence encodes CASTQAGGLITGELFF.

The rearrangement links TRBV11-3 to TRBJ2-7; D is possibly TRBD1 or TRBD2 (7 bases each). CDR3 size: 15 residues. CDR1 is SGHNT and CDR2 is YENEEA in the germline V gene. V was pared by 3 bases and J by 4 bases, with 16 bases between. The DNA for the CDR3 is TGTGCCAGCAGCTTGGTAGGCAGGGGGGGGTACGAGCAGTACTTC. It specifies CASSLVGRGGYEQYF.

The chain has TRBV6-4 and TRBJ1-5; D call uncertain. The length of the CDR3 is 15 residues. The V gene lost 0 bases and the J gene lost 5 bases, with 11 bases spanning the gap. Germline CDR1 is MRHNA and CDR2 is SNTAGT. In nucleotides, the CDR3 is TGTGCCAGCAGTGACTCGACGGTCCCCCATCAGCCCCAGCATTTT. Translated, it gives CASSDSTVPHQPQHF.

This rearrangement joins TRBV7-8 to TRBJ2-2; D may be TRBD2 (6 bases). V gave up 6 bases and J gave up 1 base, with 9 bases separating them. CDR3 length: 14 residues. Germline CDR1 SGHVS, CDR2 FQNEAQ. The DNA for the CDR3 is TGTGCCAGCAGGCCCGGGGGGAACACCGGGGAGCTGTTTTTT. This sequence encodes CASRPGGNTGELFF.